The sequence of this T cell receptor beta chain was determined in a study of cytomegalovirus exposure and HLA in healthy donors. The CDR3 totals 16 residues. CDR1 is SGDLS and CDR2 is YYNGEE in the germline V gene. V gave up 2 bases and J gave up 4 bases; unmatched junction bases: 11. 13 Jbeta primers and 60 Vbeta primers were used for the PCR. The protocol was immunoSEQ multiplex PCR, while the TCRdb copy is restricted to in-frame clones and leaves out a portion. The table records about 180,000 clones, roughly 85% of them present only once. Study results and limitations: Previous analysis showed most TCR beta V segments were productive about 90% or about 30% of the time. Diagnosis of cytomegalovirus status made by the classifier reportedly showed high specificity and sensitivity. A few chains linked to CMV were shown in vitro to be specific for CMV antigens. As was reported, the HLA-A and HLA-B alleles of most subjects were accurately predicted from TCR beta sequences.

The sample holds a few counts of this clone. What it binds is not known. The chain links TRBV9 to TRBJ2-5; 7 bases are shared with TRBD1. Material: PBMCs. The origin of this receptor is a woman aged 35 to 49 in good health and CMV-seronegative. The CDR3 is CASSVTGYGRGETQYF. CDR3 sequence (DNA): TGTGCCAGCAGCGTGACAGGGTATGGTAGGGGAGAGACCCAGTACTTC.